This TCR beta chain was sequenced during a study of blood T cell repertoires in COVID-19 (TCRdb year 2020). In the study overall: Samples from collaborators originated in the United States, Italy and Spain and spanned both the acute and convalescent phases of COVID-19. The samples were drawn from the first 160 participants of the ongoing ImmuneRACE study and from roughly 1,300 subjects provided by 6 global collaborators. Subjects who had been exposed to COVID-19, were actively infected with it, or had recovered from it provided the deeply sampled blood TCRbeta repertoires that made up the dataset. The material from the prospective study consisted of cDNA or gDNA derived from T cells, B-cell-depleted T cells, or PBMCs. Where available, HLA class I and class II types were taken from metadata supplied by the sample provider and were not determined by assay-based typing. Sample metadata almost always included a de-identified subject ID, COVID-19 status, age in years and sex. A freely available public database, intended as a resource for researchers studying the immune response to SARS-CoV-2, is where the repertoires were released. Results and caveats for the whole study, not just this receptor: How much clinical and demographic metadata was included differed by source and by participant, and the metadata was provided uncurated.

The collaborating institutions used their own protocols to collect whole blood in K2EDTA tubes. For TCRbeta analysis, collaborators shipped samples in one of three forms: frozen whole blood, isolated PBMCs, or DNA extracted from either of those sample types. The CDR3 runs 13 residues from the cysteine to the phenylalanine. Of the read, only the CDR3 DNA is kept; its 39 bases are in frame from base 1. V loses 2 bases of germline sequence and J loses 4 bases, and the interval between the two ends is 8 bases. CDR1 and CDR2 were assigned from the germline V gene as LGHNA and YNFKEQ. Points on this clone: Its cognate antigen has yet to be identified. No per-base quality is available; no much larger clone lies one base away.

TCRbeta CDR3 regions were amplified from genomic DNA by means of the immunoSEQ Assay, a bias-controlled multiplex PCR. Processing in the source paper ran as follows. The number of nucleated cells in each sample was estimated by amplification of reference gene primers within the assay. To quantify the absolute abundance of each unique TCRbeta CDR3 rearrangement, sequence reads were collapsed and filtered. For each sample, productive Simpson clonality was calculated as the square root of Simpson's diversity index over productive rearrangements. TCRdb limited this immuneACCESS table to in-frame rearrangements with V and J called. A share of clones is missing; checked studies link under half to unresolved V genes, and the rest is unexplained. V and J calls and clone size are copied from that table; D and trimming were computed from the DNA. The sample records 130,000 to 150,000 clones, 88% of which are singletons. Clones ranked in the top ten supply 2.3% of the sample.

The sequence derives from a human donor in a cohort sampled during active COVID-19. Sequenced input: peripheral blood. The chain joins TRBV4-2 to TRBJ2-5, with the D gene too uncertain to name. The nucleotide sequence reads TGTGCCAGCAGCCAATCCCAGCGAGAGACCCAGTACTTC. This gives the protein CASSQSQRETQYF.